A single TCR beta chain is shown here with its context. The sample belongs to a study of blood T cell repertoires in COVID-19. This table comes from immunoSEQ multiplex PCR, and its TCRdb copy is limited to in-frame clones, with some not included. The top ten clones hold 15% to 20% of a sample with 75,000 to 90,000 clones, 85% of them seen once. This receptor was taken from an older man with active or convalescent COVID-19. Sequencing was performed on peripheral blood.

CDR3 coding DNA: TGTGCCAGCAGCCGGGGGGACCTAGCCAAAAACATTCAGTACTTC. Protein sequence: CASSRGDLAKNIQYF. The J gene is TRBJ2-4, the V gene TRBV3-1 (or the pseudogene TRBV3-2); possible D gene TRBD2, 6 bases. This CDR3 contains 15 residues. V gave up 4 bases and J gave up 0 bases, with 10 bases separating them. Per the germline V gene, CDR1 is LGHDT and CDR2 is YNNKEL (reference sequence).